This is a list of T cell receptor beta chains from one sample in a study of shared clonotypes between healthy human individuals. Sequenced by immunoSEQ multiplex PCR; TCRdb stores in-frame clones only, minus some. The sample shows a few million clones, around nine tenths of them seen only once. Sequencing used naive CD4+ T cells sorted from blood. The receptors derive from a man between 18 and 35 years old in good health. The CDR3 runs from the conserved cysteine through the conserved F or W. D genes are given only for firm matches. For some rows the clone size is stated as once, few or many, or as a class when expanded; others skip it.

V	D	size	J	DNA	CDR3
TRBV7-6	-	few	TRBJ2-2	TGTGCCAGCAGCCCCTGGAGTACCGGGGAGCTGTTTTTT	CASSPWSTGELFF
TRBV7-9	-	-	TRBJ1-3	TGTGCCAGCAGCGCAGGTCCCTCTGGAAACACCATATATTTT	CASSAGPSGNTIYF
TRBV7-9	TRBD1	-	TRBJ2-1	TGTGCCAGCAGCCATACGGGACAGCTAAATGAGCAGTTCTTC	CASSHTGQLNEQFF
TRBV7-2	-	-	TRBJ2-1	TGTGCCAGCAGTTCTGACGGGGTTATGTATGAGCAGTTCTTC	CASSSDGVMYEQFF
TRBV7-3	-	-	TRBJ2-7	TGTGCCAGCAGCCGGAACCCTACCTACGAGCAGTACTTC	CASSRNPTYEQYF
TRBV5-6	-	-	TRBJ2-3	TGTGCCAGCAGCTTGTGGAGCACAGATACGCAGTATTTT	CASSLWSTDTQYF
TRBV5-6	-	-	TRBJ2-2	TGTGCCAGCAGCTTGTTGAGGGCAGCCCTACCACTCGGGGAGCTGTTTTTT	CASSLLRAALPLGELFF
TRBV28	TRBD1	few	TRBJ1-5	TGTGCCAGCACTTACCGGGACAGGGTGGGGCAGCCCCAGCATTTT	CASTYRDRVGQPQHF
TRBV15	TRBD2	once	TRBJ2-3	TGTGCCACCAGCAGAGTCCTAGCGGCATCCACAGATACGCAGTATTTT	CATSRVLAASTDTQYF
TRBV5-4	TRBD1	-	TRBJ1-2	TGTGCCAGCAGCGCTGGGGCGGGACAGTCTTATGGCTACACCTTC	CASSAGAGQSYGYTF
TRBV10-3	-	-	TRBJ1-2	TGTGCCATCTGGGGGAATTGGAGCTACACCTTC	CAIWGNWSYTF
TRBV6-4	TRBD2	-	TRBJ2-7	TGTGCCAGCAGTGACCCCTTGGGGAGGGCCCTGACCTACGAGCAGTACTTC	CASSDPLGRALTYEQYF
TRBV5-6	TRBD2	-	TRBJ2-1	TGTGCCAGCAGCCCCGACGGAGCGGGGGGGAACAATGAGCAGTTCTTC	CASSPDGAGGNNEQFF
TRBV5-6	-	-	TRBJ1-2	TGTGCCAGCAGCTCGGCCGGACAGTCCGCTGGCTACACCTTC	CASSSAGQSAGYTF
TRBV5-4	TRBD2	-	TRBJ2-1	TGTGCCAGCAGCCCGAGAGAGCGGGGGGGCCAGAATGAGCAGTTCTTC	CASSPRERGGQNEQFF
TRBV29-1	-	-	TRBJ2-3	TGCAGCGTTTGCGAGACCACAGATACGCAGTATTTT	CSVCETTDTQYF
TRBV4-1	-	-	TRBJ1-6	TGCGCCAGCAGCCAAGAGGGACCGACAAGCTCCTATAATTCACCCCTCCACTTT	CASSQEGPTSSYNSPLHF
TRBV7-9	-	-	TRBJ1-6	TGTGCCAGCGAAACCGGAACTGGACGGAGTAATTCACCCCTCCACTTT	CASETGTGRSNSPLHF
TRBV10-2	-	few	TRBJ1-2	TGCGCCAGCAGTGAGAGGGCGGACTATGGCTACACCTTC	CASSERADYGYTF
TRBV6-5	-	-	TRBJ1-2	TGTGCCAGCAGTTCGAGACAGGTCCAAAATAGGGGCTACACCTTC	CASSSRQVQNRGYTF
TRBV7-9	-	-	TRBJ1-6	TGTGCCACCCCCTCAGCATTGGGGGCAGGATCACCCCTCCACTTT	CATPSALGAGSPLHF
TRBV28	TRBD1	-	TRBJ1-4	TGTGCCAGCAGGAAATACGGACAGGGGGGAGAGGAAAAACTGTTTTTT	CASRKYGQGGEEKLFF